One sample yielded the 30 T cell receptor beta chains listed below, sequenced in a study of identical twins. TCRdb ran MiXCR on the 5' RACE reads and lists one entry per CDR3 protein. The table records some 900,000 distinct CDR3 sequences, about 12% of them present only once. The same sample was also used in a study of yellow fever vaccine responses in identical twins.

The sample consisted of PBMCs. Receptor source: a woman younger than 35 in good health.

This clonotype has more than one count but fewer than ten. The genes are TRBV14 and TRBJ2-2, with 11 bases aligning to TRBD2. This CDR3 has 16 residues. Germline values: CDR1 SGHDN, CDR2 FVKESK. The V and J ends lost 7 bases and 3 bases, in that order; junction bases with no gene match: 7. As DNA, the CDR3 is TGTGCCAGCATCTTTAGCGGGGGGGCCCACACCGGGGAGCTGTTTTTT. Its protein is CASIFSGGAHTGELFF.

The sample holds a few counts of this clonotype. V is TRBV15 and J is TRBJ1-5; D may be TRBD1 (6 bases). Germline V gives CDR1 LNHNV, CDR2 YYDKDF (reference sequence). Trimming left V 0 bases short and J 7 bases short, with 10 bases between. The CDR3 runs 14 residues. CDR3 sequence: CATSRDRGGQPQHF. The CDR3 nucleotides are TGTGCCACCAGCAGAGACAGGGGTGGGCAGCCCCAGCATTTT.

V usage is TRBV4-1 and J usage is TRBJ2-3, with D perhaps matching TRBD2 (6 bases). Per germline, CDR1 MGHRA and CDR2 YSYEKL. Between the trimmed V and J ends, which lost 0 bases and 6 bases, there was a span of 13 bases. This CDR3 has 15 residues. Here the CDR3 reads CASSQEWEVPDTQYF. The CDR3 DNA reads as TGCGCCAGCAGCCAAGAGTGGGAGGTTCCGGATACGCAGTATTTT.

This clonotype appeared a few times. The gene calls are TRBV11-1 and TRBJ2-5; D is possibly TRBD2 (6 bases). CDR1 SGHAT and CDR2 FQDESV come from the germline V gene (reference sequence). The CDR3 runs 19 residues. Trimming pared 4 bases from V and 2 bases from J, leaving 26 bases between. The CDR3 bases are TGTGCCAGCAGCTCCCGGCGGGAAGGACCACGGATGATACAAGAGACCCAGTACTTC. It is translated as CASSSRREGPRMIQETQYF.

This clonotype was picked up many times. The chain uses TRBV10-3 and TRBJ1-4; D gene unclear. Germline V lookup: CDR1 ENHRY, CDR2 SYGVKD. With 4 bases removed from V and 4 bases from J, the gap between germline ends came to 10 bases. CDR3 length: 14 residues. CDR3 protein: CAISVRADNEKLFF. The DNA of the CDR3 is TGTGCCATCAGTGTGAGAGCAGATAATGAAAAACTGTTTTTT.

This clonotype was recorded at least ten times. This chain links TRBV4-1 with TRBJ2-2; 7 bases fit TRBD1. CDR3 length equals 16 residues. Germline CDR1 reads MGHRA; CDR2 reads YSYEKL. V lost 4 bases to trimming and J lost 8 bases; unmatched junction nucleotides: 13. CDR3 DNA: TGCGCCAGCAGCCTAAAACAGGGGTCCGCGCAAGGGGAGCTGTTTTTT. This encodes CASSLKQGSAQGELFF.

The table lists this clonotype with a few counts. The chain recombines TRBV4-1 with TRBJ1-2; no reliable D call. CDR3 length: 17 amino acids. Germline V CDR1 and CDR2: MGHRA, YSYEKL. Trimming left V 0 bases short and J 3 bases short, with 17 bases between. The CDR3 bases are TGCGCCAGCAGCCAAGATATGGGCTTTCCCGAATACTATGGCTACACCTTC. The encoded protein is CASSQDMGFPEYYGYTF.

CDR3 loop: CASSPLRTVQETQYF. The CDR3, as DNA: TGTGCCAGCAGTCCCCTCCGGACAGTCCAAGAGACCCAGTACTTC. The V gene is TRBV28, the J gene TRBJ2-5; perhaps TRBD1 as D (6 bases). V was shortened by 5 bases and J by 1 base, with 14 bases between the two germline ends. Per germline, CDR1 MDHEN and CDR2 SYDVKM. This CDR3 comprises 15 residues.

The chain joins TRBV2 to TRBJ2-1; possible D gene TRBD1, 6 bases. Per the germline V gene, CDR1 is SNHLY and CDR2 is FYNNEI. V was trimmed by 6 bases and J by 0 bases, leaving 18 bases between them. The CDR3 has 17 residues. In nucleotides, the CDR3 is TGTGCCAGCAGACAGGTACAGGGCAGTAACTCCTACAATGAGCAGTTCTTC. Protein: CASRQVQGSNSYNEQFF.

The sample holds many counts of this clonotype. The chain has TRBV10-3 and TRBJ2-7; TRBD2 is a possible D gene (5 bases). The CDR3 runs to 15 residues. Germline V gene sequence: CDR1 ENHRY, CDR2 SYGVKD. Trimming shortened V by 6 bases and J by 0 bases, and 15 bases separated the two germline ends. The CDR3 region has the DNA TGTGCCATCAGCTCGACTACAAGAAGCTCCTACGAGCAGTACTTC. It yields the protein CAISSTTRSSYEQYF.

This clonotype was seen a few times. This rearrangement joins TRBV6-5 to TRBJ2-1; TRBD2 might be the D (6 bases). Looked up from germline, CDR1 is MNHEY and CDR2 is SVGAGI. The CDR3 has 15 amino acids. Between the trimmed V and J ends, which lost 2 bases and 5 bases, there was a span of 13 bases. CDR3 loop: CASSYNLATDNEQFF. The CDR3 nucleotides are TGTGCCAGCAGTTACAATCTAGCGACCGACAATGAGCAGTTCTTC.

The rearrangement uses TRBV20-1 and TRBJ2-6, with D perhaps matching TRBD1 (5 bases). Trimming stripped 0 bases from V and 0 bases from J, with 12 bases between. The V gene's germline CDR1 is DFQATT and CDR2 SNEGSKA (reference sequence). The CDR3 covers 17 residues. In DNA form, the CDR3 reads TGCAGTGCTAGAGATTGGGGCAGAAGCTCTGGGGCCAACGTCCTGACTTTC. It codes for CSARDWGRSSGANVLTF.

The J gene is TRBJ2-3, the V gene TRBV7-8; 11 bases map to TRBD2. V was clipped by 5 bases and J by 2 bases; unmatched bases: 6. From germline, CDR1 is SGHVS and CDR2 FQNEAQ. This CDR3 has 16 residues. The CDR3 loop is CASSKGTSGSTDTQYF. CDR3 coding DNA: TGTGCCAGCAGCAAGGGGACTAGCGGATCCACAGATACGCAGTATTTT.

This chain links TRBV6-2 or TRBV6-3 with TRBJ1-1; possible D gene TRBD1, 6 bases. The germline CDR1 and CDR2 sequences are MNHEY and SVGEGT. The V and J ends lost 10 bases and 4 bases respectively, with 22 bases between them. The CDR3 contains 15 residues. CDR3 coding DNA: TGTGCCACTACTCTCATGGGGGGCAGTGGCACTGAAGCTTTCTTT. It encodes CATTLMGGSGTEAFF.

CDR3 sequence reads: CASSTSGTTSSGANVLTF. The CDR3 nucleotides are TGCGCCAGCAGCACCTCCGGGACAACCAGCTCTGGGGCCAACGTCCTGACTTTC. The chain links TRBV5-1 to TRBJ2-6; D possibly corresponds to TRBD1 (6 bases). V dropped 4 bases and J dropped 0 bases, with 17 bases sitting between them. CDR1 is SGHRS and CDR2 is YFSETQ in the germline V gene. The length of the CDR3 is 18 residues.

As DNA, the CDR3 is TGCGCCAGCAGCTGGAGTCGGCTCCTCTCGGATGAGCAGTTCTTC. This gives the protein CASSWSRLLSDEQFF. This rearrangement joins TRBV5-1 to TRBJ2-1; D not resolved. Trimming cost V 3 bases and J 8 bases, with 18 bases left between them. The CDR3 has 15 amino acids. Looked up from germline, CDR1 is SGHRS and CDR2 is YFSETQ.

This clonotype was recorded many times. The CDR3 coding sequence is TGTGCCAGCAGTTTGGGAGGGAGTGCCGGGGAGCTGTTTTTT. It is translated as CASSLGGSAGELFF. This rearrangement joins TRBV12-3 or TRBV12-4 to TRBJ2-2, with 7 bases identical to TRBD2. After removal of 3 bases from V and 6 bases from J, the junction contained 4 bases not matched to a gene. This CDR3 is built from 14 residues.

This clonotype was recorded at least ten times. For the CDR3, the DNA is TGTGCCAGCAGCCCGAGGACTAGCGGGAGTGGGGATACGCAGTATTTT. Protein product: CASSPRTSGSGDTQYF. The V call is TRBV7-8, the J call TRBJ2-3; 13 nucleotides match TRBD2. Germline V lookup: CDR1 SGHVS, CDR2 FQNEAQ. V was clipped by 5 bases and J by 6 bases; unmatched bases: 8. The CDR3 length is 16 residues.

At least ten counts were recorded for this clonotype. This sequence joins TRBV5-1 and TRBJ1-5, with 7 bases lining up with TRBD1. Germline V gene sequence: CDR1 SGHRS, CDR2 YFSETQ. CDR3 size: 17 residues. The J segment lost 4 bases and the V segment lost 0 bases, leaving 10 bases of the junction unmatched. The CDR3 here is CASSLGAGQGGNQPQHF. The DNA for the CDR3 is TGCGCCAGCAGCTTGGGGGCAGGTCAGGGGGGTAATCAGCCCCAGCATTTT. Complete variable domain (other parts from reference TRBV5-1 and TRBJ1-5): KAGVTQTPRYLIKTRGQQVTLSCSPISGHRSVSWYQQTPGQGLQFLFEYFSETQRNKGNFPGRFSGRQFSNSRSEMNVSTLELGDSALYLCASSLGAGQGGNQPQHFGDGTRLSIL.

This clonotype came up many times. The chain combines TRBV25-1 with TRBJ1-2, with TRBD1 matching over 7 bases. The CDR3 loop spans 13 amino acids. From germline, CDR1 is MGHDK and CDR2 SYGVNS. J gave up 7 bases and V 7 bases, and 9 bases lay outside the gene matches. DNA for the CDR3: TGTGCCAGCAATAAAGGGACAGCGCCTGGCTACACCTTC. It encodes CASNKGTAPGYTF.

A few counts support this clonotype. The V and J genes are TRBV18 and TRBJ2-7; TRBD2 matches 7 bases. The CDR3 has 18 residues. V gave up 3 bases and J gave up 10 bases; unmatched junction bases: 24. Germline CDR1 and CDR2: KGHSH and LQKENI. The CDR3 DNA sequence: TGTGCCAGCTCACCCTTCGAATCGATCGGTAGGAGCGGGAACCCACAGTACTTC. It encodes CASSPFESIGRSGNPQYF.

This clonotype was observed many times. The chain is built from TRBV20-1 and TRBJ2-1; a possible D gene is TRBD2 (6 bases). Germline V gene lookup returns CDR1 DFQATT and CDR2 SNEGSKA (reference sequence). This CDR3 has 16 amino acids. Trimming took off 3 bases at V and 9 bases at J, with 24 bases between the two ends. The CDR3 DNA reads as TGCAGTGCTAGTGGGGCCCCCTCGGGGAGGTACGGTGAGCAGTTCTTC. Its protein product is CSASGAPSGRYGEQFF.

This clonotype has only a few counts. The rearrangement joins TRBV6-2 or TRBV6-3 to TRBJ2-1; D is unresolved. Per the germline V gene, CDR1 is MNHEY and CDR2 is SVGEGT. Trimming took off 2 bases at V and 1 base at J, with 9 bases between the two ends. The CDR3 is 15 amino acids. CDR3 sequence: CASSYRATSYNEQFF. The DNA for the CDR3 is TGTGCCAGCAGTTACAGAGCGACTTCCTACAATGAGCAGTTCTTC.

The rearrangement links TRBV15 to TRBJ1-5, with D unresolved. Germline CDR1 LNHNV, CDR2 YYDKDF (reference sequence). This CDR3 comprises 16 residues. V lost 1 base and J 2 bases, leaving 12 bases between the germline ends. CDR3 nucleotides: TGTGCCACCAGCAGAGGTCAAGGGATGGGCAATCAGCCCCAGCATTTT. Translation: CATSRGQGMGNQPQHF. Drawing the rest from reference TRBV15 and TRBJ1-5, the complete variable domain is DAMVIQNPRYQVTQFGKPVTLSCSQTLNHNVMYWYQQKSSQAPKLLFHYYDKDFNNEADTPDNFQSRRPNTSFCFLDIRSPGLGDTAMYLCATSRGQGMGNQPQHFGDGTRLSIL.

At least ten counts were recorded for this clonotype. The chain employs TRBV15 and TRBJ1-5; D is unclear. The CDR3 is 15 residues long. V lost 0 bases to trimming and J lost 1 base, with 7 bases between them. Germline V gene sequence: CDR1 LNHNV, CDR2 YYDKDF (reference sequence). DNA of the CDR3: TGTGCCACCAGCAGAGATCGAGTGAGCAATCAGCCCCAGCATTTT. This translates into CATSRDRVSNQPQHF.

The chain couples TRBV10-3 to TRBJ2-1; the match to TRBD2 covers 10 bases. With 7 bases clipped from V and 7 bases from J, the junction kept 13 bases outside the gene matches. The CDR3 is 16 amino acids. Germline CDR1 ENHRY, CDR2 SYGVKD. The DNA for the CDR3 is TGTGCCATCAAACTAGCGGGGAGGGAGGGTACAAATGAGCAGTTCTTC. Protein product: CAIKLAGREGTNEQFF.

The rearrangement links TRBV2 to TRBJ1-2; unclear D gene. This CDR3 has 13 amino acids. Germline-derived CDR1 and CDR2 are SNHLY and FYNNEI. The V and J ends lost 4 bases and 3 bases respectively, with 9 bases between them. For the CDR3, the DNA is TGTGCCAGCAGTGTACTCAATTACTATGGCTACACCTTC. Residues: CASSVLNYYGYTF. Together with reference TRBV2 and TRBJ1-2, the CDR3 gives the full variable domain: EPEVTQTPSHQVTQMGQEVILRCVPISNHLYFYWYRQILGQKVEFLVSFYNNEISEKSEIFDDQFSVERPDGSNFTLKIRSTKLEDSAMYFCASSVLNYYGYTFGSGTRLTVV.

This clonotype was detected once. The rearrangement uses TRBV7-9 and TRBJ1-5; D gene uncertain. V was pared by 2 bases and J by 1 base, with 6 bases between. There are 14 residues in the CDR3. Germline CDR1 reads SEHNR; CDR2 reads FQNEAQ (reference sequence). The CDR3 sequence is CASSLPDSNQPQHF. CDR3 nucleotides: TGTGCCAGCAGCTTACCGGACAGCAATCAGCCCCAGCATTTT.

The V call is TRBV29-1, the J call TRBJ2-3; D gene ambiguous. V dropped 6 bases and J dropped 5 bases, with 9 bases sitting between them. The CDR3 runs 11 residues. Germline V gives CDR1 SQVTM, CDR2 ANQGSEA. The CDR3 DNA reads as TGCAGCGTCTCCTTAGGAGATACGCAGTATTTT. It codes for CSVSLGDTQYF.

This clonotype was detected ten times or more. This chain connects TRBV2 to TRBJ2-5; D is undetermined. Trimming cost V 2 bases and J 2 bases, with 9 bases left between them. The CDR3 contains 14 residues. The germline V gene encodes CDR1 SNHLY and CDR2 FYNNEI. In DNA, the CDR3 is TGTGCCAGCAGTGAATCCAGTTTGCAAGAGACCCAGTACTTC. Its translation: CASSESSLQETQYF.